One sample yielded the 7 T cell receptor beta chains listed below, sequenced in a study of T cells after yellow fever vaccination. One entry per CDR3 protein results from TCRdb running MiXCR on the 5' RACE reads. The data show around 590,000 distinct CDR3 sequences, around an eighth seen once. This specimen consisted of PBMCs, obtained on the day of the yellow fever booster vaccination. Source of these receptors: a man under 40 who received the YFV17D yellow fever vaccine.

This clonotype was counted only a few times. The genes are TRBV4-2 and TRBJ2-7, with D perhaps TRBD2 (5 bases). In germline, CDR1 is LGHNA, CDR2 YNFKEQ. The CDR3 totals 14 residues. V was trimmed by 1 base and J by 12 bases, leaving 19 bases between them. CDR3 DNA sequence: TGTGCCAGCAGCCAAGGCCCACTTAGCGCACTCCCGTACTTC. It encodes CASSQGPLSALPYF.

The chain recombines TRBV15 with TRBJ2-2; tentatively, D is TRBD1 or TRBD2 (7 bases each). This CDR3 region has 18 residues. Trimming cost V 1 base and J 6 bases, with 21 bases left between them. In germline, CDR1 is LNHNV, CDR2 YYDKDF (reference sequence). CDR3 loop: CATSRVGLAEGAAGELFF. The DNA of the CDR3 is TGTGCCACCAGCAGAGTCGGCCTAGCGGAGGGGGCAGCCGGGGAGCTGTTTTTT.

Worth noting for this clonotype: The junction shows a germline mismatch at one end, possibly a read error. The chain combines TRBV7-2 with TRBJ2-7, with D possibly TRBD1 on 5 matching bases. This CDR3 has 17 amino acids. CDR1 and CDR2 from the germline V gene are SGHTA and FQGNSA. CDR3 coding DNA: TGTGCCATCAGCCCAAGCAGGGCAGGTGGAGAGTCATTGGAGCAGTACTTC. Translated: CAISPSRAGGESLEQYF. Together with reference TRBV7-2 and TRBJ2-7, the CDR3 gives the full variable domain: GAGVSQSPSNKVTEKGKDVELRCDPISGHTALYWYRQSLGQGLEFLIYFQGNSAPDKSGLPSDRFSAERTGGSVSTLTIQRTQQEDSAVYLCAISPSRAGGESLEQYFGPGTRLTVT.

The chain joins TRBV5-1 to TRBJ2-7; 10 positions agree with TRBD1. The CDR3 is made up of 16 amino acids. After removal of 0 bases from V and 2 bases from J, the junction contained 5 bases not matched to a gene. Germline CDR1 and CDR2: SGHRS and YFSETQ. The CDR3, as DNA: TGCGCCAGCAGCTTGGCTGTCGGGACAGGGGCCTACGAGCAGTACTTC. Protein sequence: CASSLAVGTGAYEQYF.

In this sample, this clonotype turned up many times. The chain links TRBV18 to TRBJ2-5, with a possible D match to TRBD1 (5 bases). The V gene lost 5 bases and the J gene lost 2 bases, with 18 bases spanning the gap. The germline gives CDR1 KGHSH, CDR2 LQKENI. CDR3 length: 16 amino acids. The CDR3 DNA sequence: TGTGCCAGCTCATCATACGACAGTACCCCTCAAGAGACCCAGTACTTC. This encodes CASSSYDSTPQETQYF.

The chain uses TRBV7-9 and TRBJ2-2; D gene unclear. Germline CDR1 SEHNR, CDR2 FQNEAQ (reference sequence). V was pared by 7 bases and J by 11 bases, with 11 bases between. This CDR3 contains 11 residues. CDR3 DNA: TGTGCCAGCACGCCGGACGCCGAGCTGTTTTTT. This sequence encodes CASTPDAELFF.

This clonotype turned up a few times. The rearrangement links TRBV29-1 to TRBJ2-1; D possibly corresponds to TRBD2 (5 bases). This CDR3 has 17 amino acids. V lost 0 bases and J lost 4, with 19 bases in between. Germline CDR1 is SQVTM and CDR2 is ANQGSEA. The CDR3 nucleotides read TGCAGCGTTGAAGACCCCGGCCGGAGGCAGGTATACAATGAGCAGTTCTTC. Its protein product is CSVEDPGRRQVYNEQFF.